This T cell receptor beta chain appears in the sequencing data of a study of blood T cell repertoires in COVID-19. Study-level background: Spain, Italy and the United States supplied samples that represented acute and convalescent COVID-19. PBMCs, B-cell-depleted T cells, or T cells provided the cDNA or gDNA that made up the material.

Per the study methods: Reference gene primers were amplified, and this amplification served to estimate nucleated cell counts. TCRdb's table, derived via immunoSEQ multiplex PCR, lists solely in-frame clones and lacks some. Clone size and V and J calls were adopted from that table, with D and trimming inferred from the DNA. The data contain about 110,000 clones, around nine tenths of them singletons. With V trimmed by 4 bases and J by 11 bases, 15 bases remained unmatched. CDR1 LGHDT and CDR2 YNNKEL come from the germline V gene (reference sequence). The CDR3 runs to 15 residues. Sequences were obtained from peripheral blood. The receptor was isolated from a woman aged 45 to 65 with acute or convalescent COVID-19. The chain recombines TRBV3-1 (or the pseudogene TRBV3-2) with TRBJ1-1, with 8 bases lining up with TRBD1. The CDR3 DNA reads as TGTGCCAGCAGCCCAAAGAGGCAGGGGGCTTTTGAGGCTTTCTTT. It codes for CASSPKRQGAFEAFF.